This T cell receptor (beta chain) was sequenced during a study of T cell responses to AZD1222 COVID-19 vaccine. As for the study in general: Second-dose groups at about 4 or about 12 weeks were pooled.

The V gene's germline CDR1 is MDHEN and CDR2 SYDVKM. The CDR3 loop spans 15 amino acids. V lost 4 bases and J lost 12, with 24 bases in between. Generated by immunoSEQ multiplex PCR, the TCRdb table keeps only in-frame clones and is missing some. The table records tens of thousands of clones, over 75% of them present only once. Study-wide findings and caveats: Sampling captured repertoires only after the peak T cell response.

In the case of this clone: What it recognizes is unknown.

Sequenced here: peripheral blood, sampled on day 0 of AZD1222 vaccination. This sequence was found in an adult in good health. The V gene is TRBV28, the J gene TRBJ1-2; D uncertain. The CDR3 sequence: CASSSLDGREVINTF. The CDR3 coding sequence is TGTGCCAGCAGTTCCTTGGACGGTCGGGAGGTGATAAACACCTTC.